This is a list of T cell receptor beta chains from one sample in a study of blood T cell repertoires in COVID-19. Measured with immunoSEQ multiplex PCR; TCRdb has only the in-frame clones, and not every one. In the table there are about 220,000 clones, around 82% of which are singletons. Material: peripheral blood. All receptors derive from a woman over 75 with acute or convalescent COVID-19. Both conserved end residues are part of each CDR3. Fields, in order: J gene, D gene, CDR3 length, clone size, V gene, CDR3 protein, CDR3 DNA. A D gene is named only where the DNA matches it firmly. A clone size is listed for some rows: how often the clone was seen (once, few, many), or a class if it is expanded.

TRBJ1-5,TRBD1,14,.,TRBV19,CASRSGTGHQPQHF,TGTGCCAGTAGGTCCGGGACAGGGCATCAGCCCCAGCATTTT
TRBJ1-1,.,14,.,TRBV10-3,CAISEGGGGTEAFF,TGTGCCATCAGTGAAGGGGGGGGAGGCACTGAAGCTTTCTTT
TRBJ2-5,TRBD1,15,.,TRBV4-1,CASSQVPTGTETQYF,TGCGCCAGCAGCCAAGTTCCGACAGGGACCGAGACCCAGTACTTC
TRBJ2-3,TRBD2,16,.,TRBV18,CASSPSGGGARDTQYF,TGTGCCAGCTCACCCAGTGGCGGGGGGGCCAGAGATACGCAGTATTTT
TRBJ1-3,.,15,few,TRBV9,CASSVVGDVGNTIYF,TGTGCCAGCAGCGTAGTAGGGGATGTGGGAAACACCATATATTTT
TRBJ2-1,TRBD1,15,once,TRBV2,CASSSRTGVFNEQFF,TGTGCCAGCAGTTCCCGGACAGGGGTTTTCAATGAGCAGTTCTTC
TRBJ2-3,TRBD2,15,once,TRBV3-1/TRBV3-2,CASSWGGVAPDTQYF,TGTGCCAGCAGCTGGGGGGGAGTAGCCCCAGATACGCAGTATTTT
TRBJ1-1,.,13,.,TRBV18,CASSLDGETEAFF,TGTGCCAGCTCCTTGGACGGGGAAACTGAAGCTTTCTTT
TRBJ2-5,.,16,.,TRBV1,CTSSHQGLAGAETQYF,TGCACCAGCAGCCACCAGGGACTAGCGGGGGCAGAGACCCAGTACTTC
TRBJ2-1,TRBD2,14,.,TRBV5-4,CASSLRPTSGKQFF,TGTGCCAGCAGCTTGAGGCCTACTAGCGGTAAGCAGTTCTTC
TRBJ2-3,TRBD2,13,.,TRBV6-5,CAVLAGGRDTQYF,TGTGCCGTACTAGCGGGGGGGCGGGATACGCAGTATTTT
TRBJ1-1,.,15,.,TRBV19,CASSISGLMNTEAFF,TGTGCCAGTAGTATATCGGGACTGATGAACACTGAAGCTTTCTTT
TRBJ1-5,TRBD1,18,.,TRBV19,CASSLYSGQGAPNQPQHF,TGTGCCAGTAGTCTATACTCGGGACAGGGGGCTCCCAATCAGCCCCAGCATTTT
TRBJ2-7,TRBD1,16,.,TRBV9,CASSATAGTASYEQYF,TGTGCCAGCAGCGCTACCGCCGGGACAGCCTCCTACGAGCAGTACTTC
TRBJ2-1,TRBD2,13,few,TRBV12-3/TRBV12-4,CACGLAGGNEQFF,TGTGCCTGTGGACTAGCGGGGGGGAATGAGCAGTTCTTC
TRBJ1-6,.,15,.,TRBV19,CASSIESSRGSPLHF,TGTGCCAGTAGTATAGAGTCCAGCAGGGGTTCACCCCTCCACTTT
TRBJ1-6,.,13,few,TRBV28,CASNGVMDSPLHF,TGTGCCAGCAACGGGGTTATGGATTCACCCCTCCACTTT
TRBJ2-7,.,15,once,TRBV4-2,CASSQGSSSSYEQYF,TGTGCCAGCAGCCAAGGCTCGTCCAGCTCCTACGAGCAGTACTTC
TRBJ2-7,.,11,.,TRBV3-1/TRBV3-2,CASSRQYEQYF,TGTGCCAGCAGCCGACAGTACGAGCAGTACTTC
TRBJ2-1,.,17,.,TRBV7-2,CASSLTGRGSSYNEQFF,TGTGCCAGCAGCCTTACGGGTCGGGGGAGCTCCTACAATGAGCAGTTCTTC
TRBJ1-5,.,16,.,TRBV3-1/TRBV3-2,CASSQDSSNSNQPQHF,TGTGCCAGCAGCCAAGATAGTTCAAATAGCAATCAGCCCCAGCATTTT
TRBJ1-2,.,15,.,TRBV6-5,CASSPEGGVFYGYTF,TGTGCCAGCAGTCCGGAGGGGGGGGTGTTCTATGGCTACACCTTC
TRBJ1-4,TRBD1,15,.,TRBV10-3,CAISESATGAEKLFF,TGTGCCATCAGTGAGTCGGCCACAGGGGCTGAAAAACTGTTTTTT
TRBJ2-7,TRBD2,13,.,TRBV28,CASMLAGSYEQYF,TGTGCCAGCATGCTAGCGGGCTCCTACGAGCAGTACTTC
TRBJ2-1,.,12,.,TRBV11-3,CASSSNNNEQFF,TGTGCCAGCAGCTCCAACAACAATGAGCAGTTCTTC
TRBJ2-7,.,14,.,TRBV18,CASSPGLLSYEQYF,TGTGCCAGCTCACCGGGACTCCTATCCTACGAGCAGTACTTC
TRBJ1-6,TRBD1,15,.,TRBV11-3,CASSLVGTGPLPLHF,TGTGCCAGCAGCTTAGTAGGGACAGGTCCCCTACCCCTCCACTTT
TRBJ2-7,.,10,.,TRBV3-1/TRBV3-2,CASSLYEQYF,TGTGCCAGCAGTCTGTACGAGCAGTACTTC
TRBJ1-2,.,16,once,TRBV24-1,CATSDLREGSNYGYTF,TGTGCCACCAGTGATCTTCGGGAGGGCAGTAACTATGGCTACACCTTC
TRBJ2-1,.,14,.,TRBV28,CASSSVMGANEQFF,TGTGCCAGCAGCTCCGTAATGGGGGCCAATGAGCAGTTCTTC
TRBJ1-1,.,15,.,TRBV5-1,CASSFSDSLNTEAFF,TGCGCCAGCAGCTTTTCGGACAGTCTGAACACTGAAGCTTTCTTT
TRBJ2-1,TRBD2,15,.,TRBV27,CASSLLSGAYNEQFF,TGTGCCAGCAGTTTACTTAGCGGGGCTTACAATGAGCAGTTCTTC
TRBJ2-1,TRBD1,16,few,TRBV10-3,CAISETEGAGSNEQFF,TGTGCCATCAGTGAGACTGAGGGGGCTGGTAGCAATGAGCAGTTCTTC
TRBJ1-5,.,15,.,TRBV7-2,CASSPVGVSNQPQHF,TGTGCCAGCAGCCCCGTCGGGGTGAGCAATCAGCCCCAGCATTTT
TRBJ1-2,TRBD1,15,.,TRBV28,CASSVPGQINYGYTF,TGTGCCAGCAGTGTACCGGGACAGATTAACTATGGCTACACCTTC
TRBJ1-1,TRBD1,13,.,TRBV29-1,CSVGQGAHTEAFF,TGCAGCGTAGGACAGGGGGCGCACACTGAAGCTTTCTTT
TRBJ1-2,TRBD1,15,.,TRBV5-4,CASSLGSTGYYGYTF,TGTGCCAGCAGCTTGGGGTCGACAGGGTACTATGGCTACACCTTC
TRBJ1-2,TRBD1,14,.,TRBV19,CASSIQGANYGYTF,TGTGCCAGTAGTATACAGGGGGCGAACTATGGCTACACCTTC
TRBJ1-2,TRBD1,16,.,TRBV11-2,CASSSYRDRIGYGYTF,TGTGCCAGCAGCTCCTACCGGGACAGAATCGGCTATGGCTACACCTTC
TRBJ2-2,.,15,few,TRBV4-1,CASSQGASNTGELFF,TGCGCCAGCAGCCAAGGCGCTAGCAACACCGGGGAGCTGTTTTTT
TRBJ2-1,TRBD2,18,.,TRBV9,CASSVELWTSGGRNEQFF,TGTGCCAGCAGCGTAGAACTCTGGACTAGCGGGGGTAGGAATGAGCAGTTCTTC
TRBJ2-2,TRBD1,14,many,TRBV11-3,CASQTGFNAGELFF,TGTGCCAGCCAGACAGGGTTTAACGCCGGGGAGCTGTTTTTT
TRBJ1-3,.,14,.,TRBV6-5,CASRAGDSGNTIYF,TGTGCCAGCAGGGCGGGGGACTCTGGAAACACCATATATTTT
TRBJ1-1,.,15,.,TRBV29-1,CSVAAGSIRNTEAFF,TGCAGCGTTGCTGCAGGTTCTATTCGGAACACTGAAGCTTTCTTT
TRBJ1-5,.,15,.,TRBV6-5,CASSTGQISNQPQHF,TGTGCCAGCAGTACCGGACAGATTAGCAATCAGCCCCAGCATTTT
TRBJ2-1,.,12,once,TRBV6-2/TRBV6-3,CASSYSTGEQFF,TGTGCCAGCAGTTACTCGACGGGAGAGCAGTTCTTC
TRBJ2-2,TRBD1,14,.,TRBV28,CASSLQGDPGELFF,TGTGCCAGCAGTTTGCAGGGGGATCCCGGGGAGCTGTTTTTT
TRBJ1-3,TRBD1,14,once,TRBV9,CASSATGTGNTIYF,TGTGCCAGCAGCGCGACAGGGACAGGAAACACCATATATTTT
TRBJ2-3,TRBD1,14,.,TRBV5-4,CATRPGTGEDTQYF,TGTGCCACACGGCCCGGGACAGGGGAGGATACGCAGTATTTT
TRBJ1-2,TRBD1,14,many,TRBV29-1,CSGAGTGDPRGYTF,TGCAGCGGCGCCGGGACAGGGGACCCCCGGGGCTACACCTTC
TRBJ2-7,.,11,.,TRBV10-2,CASSGSMEQYF,TGCGCCAGCAGTGGCTCTATGGAGCAGTACTTC
TRBJ1-4,TRBD1,16,.,TRBV24-1,CATSDPSGTGDEKLFF,TGTGCCACCAGTGATCCTTCCGGGACAGGGGATGAAAAACTGTTTTTT